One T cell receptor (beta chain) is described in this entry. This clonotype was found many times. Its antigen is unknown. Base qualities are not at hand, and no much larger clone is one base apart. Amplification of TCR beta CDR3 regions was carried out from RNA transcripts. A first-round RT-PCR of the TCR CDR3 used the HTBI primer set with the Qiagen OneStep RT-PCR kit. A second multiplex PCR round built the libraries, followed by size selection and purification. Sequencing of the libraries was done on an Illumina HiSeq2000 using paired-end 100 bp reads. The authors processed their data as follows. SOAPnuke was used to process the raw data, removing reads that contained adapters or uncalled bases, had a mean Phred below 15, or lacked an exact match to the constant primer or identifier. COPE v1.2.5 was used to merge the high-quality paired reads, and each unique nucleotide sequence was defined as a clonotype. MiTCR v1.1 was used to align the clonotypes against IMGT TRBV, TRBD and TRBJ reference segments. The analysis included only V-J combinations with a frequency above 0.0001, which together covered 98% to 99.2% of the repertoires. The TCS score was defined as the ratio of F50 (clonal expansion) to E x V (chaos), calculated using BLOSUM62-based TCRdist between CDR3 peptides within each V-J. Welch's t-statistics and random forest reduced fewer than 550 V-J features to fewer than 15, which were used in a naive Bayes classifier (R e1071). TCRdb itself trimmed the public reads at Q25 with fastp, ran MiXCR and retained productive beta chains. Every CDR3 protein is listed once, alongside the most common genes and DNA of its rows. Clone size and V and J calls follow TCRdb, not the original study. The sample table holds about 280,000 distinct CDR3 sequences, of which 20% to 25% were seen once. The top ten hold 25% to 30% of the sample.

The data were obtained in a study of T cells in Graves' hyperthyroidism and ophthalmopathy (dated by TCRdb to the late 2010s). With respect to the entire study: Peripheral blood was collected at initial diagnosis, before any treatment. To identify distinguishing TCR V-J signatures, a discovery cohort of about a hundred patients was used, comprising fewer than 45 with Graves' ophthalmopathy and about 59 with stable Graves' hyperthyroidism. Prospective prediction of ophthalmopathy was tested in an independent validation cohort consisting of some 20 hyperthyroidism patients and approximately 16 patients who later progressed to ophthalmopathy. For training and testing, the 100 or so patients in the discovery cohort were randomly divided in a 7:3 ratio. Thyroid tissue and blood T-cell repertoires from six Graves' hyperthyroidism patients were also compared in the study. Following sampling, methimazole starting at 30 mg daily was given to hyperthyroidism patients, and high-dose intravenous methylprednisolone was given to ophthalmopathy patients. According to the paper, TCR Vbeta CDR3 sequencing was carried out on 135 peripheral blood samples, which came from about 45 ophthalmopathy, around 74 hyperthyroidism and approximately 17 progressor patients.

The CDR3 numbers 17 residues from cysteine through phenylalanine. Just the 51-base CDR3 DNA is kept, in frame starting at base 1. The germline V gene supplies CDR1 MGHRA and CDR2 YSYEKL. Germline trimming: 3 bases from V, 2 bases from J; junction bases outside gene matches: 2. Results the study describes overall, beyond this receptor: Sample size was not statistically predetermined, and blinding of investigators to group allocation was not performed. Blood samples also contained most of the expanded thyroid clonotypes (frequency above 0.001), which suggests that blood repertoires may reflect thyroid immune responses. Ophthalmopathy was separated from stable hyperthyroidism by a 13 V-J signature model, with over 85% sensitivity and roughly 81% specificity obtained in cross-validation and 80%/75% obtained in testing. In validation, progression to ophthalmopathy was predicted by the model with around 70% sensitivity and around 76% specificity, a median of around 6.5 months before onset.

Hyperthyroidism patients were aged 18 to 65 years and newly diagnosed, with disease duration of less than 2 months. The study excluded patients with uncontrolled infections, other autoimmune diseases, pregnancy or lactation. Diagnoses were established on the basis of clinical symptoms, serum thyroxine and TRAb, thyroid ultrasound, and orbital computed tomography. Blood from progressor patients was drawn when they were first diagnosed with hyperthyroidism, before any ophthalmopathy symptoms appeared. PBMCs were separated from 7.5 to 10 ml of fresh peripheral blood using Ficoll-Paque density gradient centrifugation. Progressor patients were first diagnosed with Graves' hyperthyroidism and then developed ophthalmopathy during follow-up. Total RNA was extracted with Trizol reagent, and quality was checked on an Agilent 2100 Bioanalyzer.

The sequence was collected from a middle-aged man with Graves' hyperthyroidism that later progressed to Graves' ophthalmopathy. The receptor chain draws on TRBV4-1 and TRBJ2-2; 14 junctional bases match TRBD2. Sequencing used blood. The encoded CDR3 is CASSQGLAGVNTGELFF. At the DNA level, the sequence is TGCGCCAGCAGCCAGGGACTAGCGGGAGTAAACACCGGGGAGCTGTTTTTT.